A single sample gave rise to the 9 T cell receptor beta chains below, sequenced in a study of blood T cell repertoires in COVID-19. Measured with immunoSEQ multiplex PCR; TCRdb has only the in-frame clones, and not every one. The sample holds about 340,000 clones, under 95% seen once. Sequenced sample: peripheral blood. The origin of the receptors is a woman younger than 35 who had recovered from COVID-19.

V is TRBV19 and J is TRBJ2-3, with 13 bases matching TRBD2. The CDR3 extends over 18 amino acids. The ends lost 7 bases at V and 7 bases at J; junction bases unmatched: 17. From germline, CDR1 is LNHDA and CDR2 SQIVND (reference sequence). DNA for the CDR3: TGTGCCAGTACCAATAAGGGACTAGCGGGGCTAAATGGCAATACGCAGTATTTT. This encodes CASTNKGLAGLNGNTQYF.

This sequence joins TRBV6-5 and TRBJ2-1; TRBD2 matches at 14 bases. The CDR3 is made up of 15 amino acids. Germline V gene sequence: CDR1 MNHEY, CDR2 SVGAGI. With 6 bases clipped from V and 9 bases from J, the junction kept 7 bases outside the gene matches. The CDR3 sequence is CASRGLAGDGSEQFF. CDR3 DNA: TGTGCCAGCAGGGGACTAGCGGGAGACGGGAGTGAGCAGTTCTTC.

The J gene is TRBJ2-1, the V gene TRBV11-3; D gene uncertain. Looked up from germline, CDR1 is SGHNT and CDR2 is YENEEA. Trimming removed 0 bases at V and 7 bases at J, with 7 bases between. CDR3 length: 13 residues. The CDR3 spells CASSLESSNEQFF. The CDR3 DNA is TGTGCCAGCAGCTTAGAATCGAGTAATGAGCAGTTCTTC.

This chain uses TRBV29-1 with TRBJ1-4; 8 nucleotides line up with TRBD1. With 4 bases clipped from V and 5 bases from J, the junction kept 3 bases outside the gene matches. Per the germline V gene, CDR1 is SQVTM and CDR2 is ANQGSEA. The CDR3 contains 13 residues. This CDR3 is CSVVYRGNEKLFF. Written as DNA, the CDR3 is TGCAGCGTTGTTTACAGGGGGAATGAAAAACTGTTTTTT.

The chain links TRBV18 to TRBJ2-5; no definite D call. V was trimmed by 2 bases and J by 4 bases, leaving 5 bases between them. The CDR3 is made up of 12 amino acids. The germline gives CDR1 KGHSH, CDR2 LQKENI. CDR3 DNA: TGTGCCAGCTCACCAAAGCGAGAGACCCAGTACTTC. This sequence encodes CASSPKRETQYF.

V is TRBV2 and J is TRBJ2-2; the match to TRBD2 covers 7 bases. From germline, CDR1 is SNHLY and CDR2 FYNNEI. This CDR3 contains 16 residues. With 6 bases clipped from V and 2 bases from J, the junction kept 9 bases outside the gene matches. CDR3 bases: TGTGCCAGCAGCGCGAGGAAAGCGGGAAACACCGGGGAGCTGTTTTTT. Protein product: CASSARKAGNTGELFF.

The V call is TRBV7-2, the J call TRBJ1-3; D perhaps matches TRBD1 (5 bases). The CDR3 has 15 amino acids. The V and J ends lost 5 bases and 2 bases respectively, with 13 bases between them. Per the germline V gene, CDR1 is SGHTA and CDR2 is FQGNSA. As DNA, the CDR3 is TGTGCCAGCAGCGGCGACAGCTTACCTGGAAACACCATATATTTT. Residues: CASSGDSLPGNTIYF.

This clone came up once. The chain is built from TRBV24-1 and TRBJ2-3; 14 nucleotides agree with TRBD2. This CDR3 spans 15 amino acids. The V gene end was trimmed by 7 bases and the J gene end by 6 bases; junction bases not matched to a gene: 5. Per germline, CDR1 KGHDR and CDR2 SFDVKD. The CDR3 loop is CATSGLAGGVDTQYF. DNA of the CDR3: TGTGCCACCAGCGGACTAGCGGGAGGTGTCGATACGCAGTATTTT.

The V call is TRBV5-5, the J call TRBJ2-1, with TRBD2 matching 7 bases. Per germline, CDR1 SGHKS and CDR2 YYEKEE (reference sequence). CDR3 length: 16 amino acids. With 0 bases clipped from V and 5 bases from J, the junction kept 8 bases outside the gene matches. Here the CDR3 reads CASSLGTSSMHNEQFF. CDR3 DNA sequence: TGTGCCAGCAGCTTGGGGACTAGTAGCATGCACAATGAGCAGTTCTTC.